What follows are 5 T cell receptor beta chains derived from one specimen sequenced in a study of blood T cell repertoires in COVID-19. The repertoire was sequenced with immunoSEQ multiplex PCR; TCRdb's copy has only in-frame clones and lacks some. The sample has around 110,000 clones; approximately 89% are singletons. The sequencing input was peripheral blood. The receptors here all came from a man aged 35 to 55 with acute or convalescent COVID-19.

V gene TRBV6-2 or TRBV6-3 combines with J gene TRBJ1-2; 11 bases match TRBD1. The V gene's germline CDR1 is MNHEY and CDR2 SVGEGT. CDR3 length equals 19 residues. V shed 6 bases and J 2 bases; nucleotides not matched to a gene: 17. As DNA, the CDR3 is TGTGCCAGCAGCCCTAGCTTGGGCGGACAGGGGGCCAGGAACTATGGCTACACCTTC. Translating it yields CASSPSLGGQGARNYGYTF.

V usage is TRBV14 and J usage is TRBJ1-1; the D gene is possibly TRBD1 (5 bases). V was clipped by 0 bases and J by 6 bases, with 14 bases between them. The CDR3 length is 15 residues. Germline assignment: CDR1 SGHDN and CDR2 FVKESK. Here the CDR3 reads CASSQDMAGRPEAFF. The CDR3 DNA reads as TGTGCCAGCAGCCAAGATATGGCAGGGAGGCCTGAAGCTTTCTTT. Full variable domain (remainder filled in from reference TRBV14 and TRBJ1-1): EAGVTQFPSHSVIEKGQTVTLRCDPISGHDNLYWYRRVMGKEIKFLLHFVKESKQDESGMPNNRFLAERTGGTYSTLKVQPAELEDSGVYFCASSQDMAGRPEAFFGQGTRLTVV.

This clone was counted a single time. The genes are TRBV6-2 or TRBV6-3 and TRBJ2-2; D possibly corresponds to TRBD2 (6 bases). The CDR3 extends over 15 amino acids. Germline CDR1 reads MNHEY; CDR2 reads SVGEGT. V was trimmed by 5 bases and J by 0 bases, leaving 10 bases between them. This CDR3 is CASSALAPNTGELFF. DNA for the CDR3: TGTGCCAGCAGTGCACTAGCTCCGAACACCGGGGAGCTGTTTTTT.

The rearrangement joins TRBV6-2 or TRBV6-3 to TRBJ2-2, with TRBD2 matching over 7 bases. CDR1 MNHEY and CDR2 SVGEGT come from the germline V gene. V gave up 5 bases and J gave up 4 bases; unmatched junction bases: 4. The CDR3 loop spans 14 amino acids. This CDR3 reads CASSRTSFTGELFF. The CDR3 DNA follows: TGTGCCAGCAGTCGGACTAGTTTCACCGGGGAGCTGTTTTTT.

V gene TRBV20-1 combines with J gene TRBJ2-7; TRBD2 aligns across 7 bases. The CDR3 has 14 amino acids. After removal of 3 bases from V and 2 bases from J, the junction contained 7 bases not matched to a gene. Germline V gives CDR1 DFQATT, CDR2 SNEGSKA (reference sequence). In DNA form, the CDR3 reads TGCAGTGCTAGTCGCCCTAGCGGAACCTACGAGCAGTACTTC. Its protein product is CSASRPSGTYEQYF.